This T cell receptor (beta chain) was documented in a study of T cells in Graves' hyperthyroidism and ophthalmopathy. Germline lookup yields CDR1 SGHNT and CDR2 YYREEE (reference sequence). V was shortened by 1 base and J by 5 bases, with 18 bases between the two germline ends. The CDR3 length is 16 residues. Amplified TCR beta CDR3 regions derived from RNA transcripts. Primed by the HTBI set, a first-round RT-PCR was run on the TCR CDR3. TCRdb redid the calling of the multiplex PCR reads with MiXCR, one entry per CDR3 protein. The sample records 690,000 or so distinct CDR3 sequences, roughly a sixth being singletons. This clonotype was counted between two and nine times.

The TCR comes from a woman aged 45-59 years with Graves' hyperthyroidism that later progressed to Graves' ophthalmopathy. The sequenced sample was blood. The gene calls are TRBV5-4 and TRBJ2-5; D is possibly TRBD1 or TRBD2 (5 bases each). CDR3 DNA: TGTGCCAGCAGCTTGCCCACCAGGGATCCGGGGGAGACCCAGTACTTC. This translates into CASSLPTRDPGETQYF.